A single sample is the source of the 15 T cell receptor beta chains below, sequenced in a study of blood T cell repertoires in COVID-19. The data were produced by immunoSEQ multiplex PCR, yet TCRdb's version contains in-frame clones alone and is incomplete. The sample lists about 38,000 clones, 80% to 90% occurring once. The specimen sequenced was peripheral blood. Receptor source: a man between 60 and 70 years old with COVID-19, enrolled during active disease.

The chain links TRBV10-1 to TRBJ2-3; TRBD2 agrees at 9 bases. Germline V lookup: CDR1 WNHNN, CDR2 SYGVQD (reference sequence). The CDR3 length is 14 residues. The V gene end was trimmed by 5 bases and the J gene end by 2 bases; junction bases not matched to a gene: 2. The CDR3 nucleotides are TGCGCCAGCAGTATAGCGGGAGCCACAGATACGCAGTATTTT. It translates to CASSIAGATDTQYF.

In this sample, this clone turned up a few times. This chain joins TRBV3-1 (or the pseudogene TRBV3-2) and TRBJ1-4, with TRBD1 identical over 9 bases. V lost 4 bases and J lost 8; bases outside the gene matches: 8. The CDR3 runs 15 residues. The V gene's germline CDR1 is LGHDT and CDR2 YNNKEL (reference sequence). The CDR3 here is CASSPQDRGTEKLFF. CDR3 sequence (DNA): TGTGCCAGCAGCCCCCAGGACAGGGGAACAGAAAAACTGTTTTTT.

This chain joins TRBV5-1 and TRBJ1-5; weak D call: TRBD1 (5 bases). Looked up from germline, CDR1 is SGHRS and CDR2 is YFSETQ. V lost 4 bases to trimming and J lost 9 bases, with 17 bases between them. The CDR3 has 14 amino acids. The CDR3 region has the DNA TGCGCCAGCAGCACTACAGGCCTTAATACGCCCCAGCATTTT. Protein product: CASSTTGLNTPQHF. The full variable domain, its missing parts supplied by reference TRBV5-1 and TRBJ1-5, is KAGVTQTPRYLIKTRGQQVTLSCSPISGHRSVSWYQQTPGQGLQFLFEYFSETQRNKGNFPGRFSGRQFSNSRSEMNVSTLELGDSALYLCASSTTGLNTPQHFGDGTRLSIL.

This clone was found once. The J gene is TRBJ2-7, the V gene TRBV5-4, with D uncertain. Germline V gives CDR1 SGHNT, CDR2 YYREEE (reference sequence). CDR3 length: 13 amino acids. V was trimmed by 2 bases and J by 0 bases, leaving 6 bases between them. Here the CDR3 DNA reads TGTGCCAGCAGCTTTCCCGGCTCCTACGAGCAGTACTTC. Protein: CASSFPGSYEQYF.

The rearrangement uses TRBV2 and TRBJ1-4; possibly TRBD1 for D (5 bases). The CDR3 is made up of 14 amino acids. The V and J ends lost 4 bases and 8 bases respectively, with 14 bases between them. CDR1 SNHLY and CDR2 FYNNEI come from the germline V gene. The CDR3 is CASSVGRAKEKLFF. Written as DNA, the CDR3 is TGTGCCAGCAGTGTTGGCAGGGCAAAGGAAAAACTGTTTTTT.

The genes are TRBV11-1 and TRBJ1-5; weak D call: TRBD1 (5 bases). The germline CDR1 and CDR2 sequences are SGHAT and FQDESV (reference sequence). The CDR3 is 13 residues long. With 5 bases removed from V and 9 bases from J, the gap between germline ends came to 14 bases. This chain's CDR3 is CASSMGKGRPQHF. Written as DNA, the CDR3 is TGTGCCAGCAGCATGGGAAAGGGGCGGCCCCAGCATTTT.

The count of this clone is one. This rearrangement joins TRBV29-1 to TRBJ1-5; perhaps TRBD1 as D (6 bases). The CDR3 loop spans 13 amino acids. V lost 8 bases to trimming and J lost 2 bases, with 13 bases between them. Germline V lookup: CDR1 SQVTM, CDR2 ANQGSEA. In DNA, the CDR3 is TGCAGCACCGGGGAGGGGGGCAATCAGCCCCAGCATTTT. Encoded protein: CSTGEGGNQPQHF.

The V gene is TRBV5-4, the J gene TRBJ1-6; D call uncertain. The CDR3 covers 15 residues. V was cut by 4 bases and J by 3 bases, with 11 bases left in between. The germline gives CDR1 SGHNT, CDR2 YYREEE (reference sequence). The CDR3 protein is CASSPWEGYNSPLHF. CDR3 bases: TGTGCCAGCAGCCCCTGGGAGGGCTATAATTCACCCCTCCACTTT.

The chain carries TRBV4-2 and TRBJ1-3, with 8 bases that match TRBD1. There are 16 residues in the CDR3. The V and J ends lost 0 bases and 7 bases, in that order; junction bases with no gene match: 8. Germline loops: CDR1 LGHNA, CDR2 YNFKEQ. The CDR3 DNA reads TGTGCCAGCAGCCAAGACGGACAGGGAAGGAGGAACACCATATATTTT. It encodes CASSQDGQGRRNTIYF.

This chain joins TRBV5-6 and TRBJ1-5, with 12 bases fitting TRBD1. Germline CDR1 is SGHDT and CDR2 is YYEEEE. The J segment lost 6 bases and the V segment lost 3 bases, leaving 7 bases of the junction unmatched. The CDR3 loop spans 16 amino acids. CDR3 amino acids: CASSSSGTGGIQPQHF. In DNA form, the CDR3 reads TGTGCCAGCAGCTCCTCCGGGACAGGGGGCATTCAGCCCCAGCATTTT.

The chain joins TRBV18 to TRBJ1-3; a possible D gene is TRBD1 (6 bases). Per the germline V gene, CDR1 is KGHSH and CDR2 is LQKENI. This CDR3 spans 14 amino acids. The germline V and J ends were trimmed by 3 bases and 8 bases, with 14 bases remaining between them. In nucleotides, the CDR3 is TGTGCCAGCTCACCCACCCGAGGGGGAGACACCATATATTTT. Its protein is CASSPTRGGDTIYF.

The chain links TRBV7-9 to TRBJ2-1; 7 bases align to TRBD2. Germline V lookup: CDR1 SEHNR, CDR2 FQNEAQ (reference sequence). The V segment lost 2 bases and the J segment 5 bases; nucleotides outside the gene matches: 6. This CDR3 has 15 residues. The CDR3 DNA reads as TGTGCCAGCAGCTTAAGGCGGGAGAAAAACAATGAGCAGTTCTTC. Its translation is CASSLRREKNNEQFF.

The chain links TRBV5-6 to TRBJ1-2, with TRBD1 matching 10 bases. Germline V CDR1 and CDR2: SGHDT, YYEEEE. This CDR3 is 14 amino acids long. With V trimmed by 4 bases and J by 6 bases, 6 bases remained unmatched. The CDR3 loop reads CASSLRTGGHGYTF. The CDR3 DNA reads as TGTGCCAGCAGCCTGCGGACAGGGGGGCATGGCTACACCTTC.

This clone was picked up a small number of times. This sequence joins TRBV7-8 and TRBJ2-2; maybe TRBD1 (5 bases). The V gene's germline CDR1 is SGHVS and CDR2 FQNEAQ. CDR3 length: 15 residues. V was pared by 3 bases and J by 1 base, with 9 bases between. In nucleotides, the CDR3 is TGTGCCAGCAGCTTCGTCAGGGAGAACACCGGGGAGCTGTTTTTT. Translating gives CASSFVRENTGELFF.

The chain has TRBV4-1 and TRBJ2-5; TRBD2 is a possible D gene (6 bases). The CDR3 is made up of 15 amino acids. Germline CDR1 MGHRA, CDR2 YSYEKL. V lost 2 bases, J lost 3 bases, and 13 bases lay in between. The CDR3 coding sequence is TGCGCCAGCAGCCAAACGGGGCGGGGAGAAGAGACCCAGTACTTC. It specifies CASSQTGRGEETQYF.